This entry lists 10 T cell receptor beta chains sequenced from one sample in a study of response to subunit inactivated influenza vaccine. TCRdb analysed the RT-PCR reads with MiXCR anew, one entry per CDR3 protein. The sample includes 530,000 or so distinct CDR3 sequences, around 25% of them seen just once. Sequencing was performed on CD4+ T cells sorted from PBMCs, taken roughly 5 days after vaccination. These TCRs come from a man aged 45-60 years who received an inactivated influenza vaccine.

The chain is built from TRBV7-8 and TRBJ2-3; D is undetermined. Germline loops: CDR1 SGHVS, CDR2 FQNEAQ. The CDR3 contains 15 residues. V lost 3 bases and J lost 0, with 10 bases in between. The chain's CDR3 is CASSFTVTSTDTQYF. Written as DNA, the CDR3 is TGTGCCAGCAGCTTTACGGTCACTAGCACAGATACGCAGTATTTT.

The J gene is TRBJ2-2, the V gene TRBV6-2 or TRBV6-3, with 9 bases matching TRBD2. The CDR3 runs to 15 residues. Looked up from germline, CDR1 is MNHEY and CDR2 is SVGEGT. The J segment lost 6 bases and the V segment lost 6 bases, leaving 8 bases of the junction unmatched. The CDR3 here is CASSKTSGSPGELFF. The CDR3 DNA follows: TGTGCCAGCAGCAAAACTAGCGGGTCGCCCGGGGAGCTGTTTTTT.

CDR3 DNA sequence: TGTGCCACCAGCAGGGACATAAAAGAGACCCAGTACTTC. It yields the protein CATSRDIKETQYF. The chain is built from TRBV15 and TRBJ2-5; D perhaps matches TRBD1 (5 bases). Trimming shortened V by 3 bases and J by 3 bases, and 8 bases separated the two germline ends. The CDR3 consists of 13 residues. Germline assignment: CDR1 LNHNV and CDR2 YYDKDF (reference sequence). The variable domain in full, completed from reference TRBV15 and TRBJ2-5, reads DAMVIQNPRYQVTQFGKPVTLSCSQTLNHNVMYWYQQKSSQAPKLLFHYYDKDFNNEADTPDNFQSRRPNTSFCFLDIRSPGLGDTAMYLCATSRDIKETQYFGPGTRLLVL.

CDR3: CATSRGTGRFSGEQYF. CDR3 coding DNA: TGTGCCACCAGCAGAGGGACAGGGAGGTTCTCGGGCGAGCAGTACTTC. The chain employs TRBV15 and TRBJ2-7, with 8 positions matching TRBD1. The CDR3 has 16 residues. Unmatched junction bases numbered 11, after V lost 1 base and J lost 6 bases. In germline, CDR1 is LNHNV, CDR2 YYDKDF (reference sequence). Complete variable domain (other parts from reference TRBV15 and TRBJ2-7): DAMVIQNPRYQVTQFGKPVTLSCSQTLNHNVMYWYQQKSSQAPKLLFHYYDKDFNNEADTPDNFQSRRPNTSFCFLDIRSPGLGDTAMYLCATSRGTGRFSGEQYFGPGTRLTVT.

This clonotype turned up a few times. This chain links TRBV5-1 with TRBJ2-3; D uncertain. CDR1 SGHRS and CDR2 YFSETQ come from the germline V gene. Trimming pared 2 bases from V and 3 bases from J, leaving 7 bases between. The CDR3 has 13 residues. CDR3 residues: CASSFGHTDTQYF. The CDR3 region has the DNA TGCGCCAGCAGCTTTGGCCATACAGATACGCAGTATTTT. The whole variable domain, filled in from reference TRBV5-1 and TRBJ2-3, reads KAGVTQTPRYLIKTRGQQVTLSCSPISGHRSVSWYQQTPGQGLQFLFEYFSETQRNKGNFPGRFSGRQFSNSRSEMNVSTLELGDSALYLCASSFGHTDTQYFGPGTRLTVL.

CDR3 sequence reads: CSARDPPETQYF. In nucleotides, the CDR3 is TGCAGTGCTAGAGATCCCCCCGAGACCCAGTACTTC. The V call is TRBV20-1, the J call TRBJ2-5; D call uncertain. There are 12 residues in the CDR3. CDR1 DFQATT and CDR2 SNEGSKA come from the germline V gene (reference sequence). Trimming took 0 bases from V and 5 from J, leaving 7 bases between them.

This clonotype was seen more than once but under ten times. The chain has TRBV7-6 and TRBJ2-3, with 9 bases aligning to TRBD2. With 5 bases clipped from V and 0 bases from J, the junction kept 3 bases outside the gene matches. CDR3 size: 15 residues. The V gene's germline CDR1 is SGHVS and CDR2 FNYEAQ. The CDR3: CASSPGTSSTDTQYF. CDR3 in DNA: TGTGCCAGCAGCCCCGGGACTAGCAGCACAGATACGCAGTATTTT.

The CDR3 sequence is CSASRGVGGNTIYF. The CDR3 bases are TGCAGCGCCTCCCGGGGAGTAGGGGGAAACACCATATATTTT. The chain is built from TRBV29-1 and TRBJ1-3; D call uncertain. The CDR3 is 14 amino acids. The V end lost 7 bases, the J end lost 4 bases, and 17 bases lay between the germline ends. The germline CDR1 and CDR2 sequences are SQVTM and ANQGSEA.

The chain is built from TRBV2 and TRBJ2-2, with 9 bases matching TRBD2. Trimming cost V 3 bases and J 0 bases; bases outside gene matches: 14. Looked up from germline, CDR1 is SNHLY and CDR2 is FYNNEI. This CDR3 region has 20 residues. The CDR3 region is CASSDPVPQRGATNTGELFF. CDR3 bases: TGTGCCAGCAGTGATCCGGTTCCCCAGCGGGGGGCAACGAACACCGGGGAGCTGTTTTTT.

The table lists this clonotype with many counts. J is TRBJ2-3 and V is TRBV20-1; D possibly matches TRBD1 or TRBD2 (5 bases each). This CDR3 spans 13 amino acids. Germline lookup yields CDR1 DFQATT and CDR2 SNEGSKA (reference sequence). Trimming took off 3 bases at V and 3 bases at J, with 10 bases between the two ends. CDR3 protein: CSASGALTDTQYF. CDR3 DNA sequence: TGCAGTGCTAGCGGGGCATTGACAGATACGCAGTATTTT.